This TCR beta chain was captured in a study of cytomegalovirus exposure and HLA in healthy donors. The CDR3 contains 15 residues. Germline CDR1 GTSNPN, CDR2 SVGIG (reference sequence). V was shortened by 3 bases and J by 4 bases, with 16 bases between the two germline ends. A multiplex PCR was run with 60 Vbeta primers and 13 Jbeta primers. Repertoires were generated with immunoSEQ multiplex PCR, while TCRdb's copy carries only in-frame clones and drops some. Of 100,000 to 150,000 clones in the sample, about 70% were seen once. The chain uses TRBV30 and TRBJ1-5, with D perhaps TRBD1 (6 bases). The sequenced material came from PBMCs. The receptor comes from a middle-aged woman in good health and CMV-seronegative. CDR3 nucleotides: TGTGCCTGGAGCGGCCTTACAGGGCGTAATCAGCCCCAGCATTTT. It codes for CAWSGLTGRNQPQHF.